These 12 T cell receptor beta chains were all obtained from the same sample, sequenced in a study of blood T cell repertoires in COVID-19. TCRdb keeps only in-frame clones here, not all; method: immunoSEQ multiplex PCR. The sample includes roughly 100,000 clones, almost 85% of them seen just once. Sequences were obtained from peripheral blood. The receptor set was obtained from a man in his 70s with acute or convalescent COVID-19.

The chain uses TRBV27 and TRBJ2-1; 8 nucleotides agree with TRBD2. This CDR3 comprises 15 residues. The V segment lost 5 bases and the J segment 7 bases; nucleotides outside the gene matches: 10. From germline, CDR1 is MNHEY and CDR2 SMNVEV (reference sequence). CDR3 nucleotide sequence: TGTGCCAGCAGTCTCCAATCTACTAGCGGAAATGAGCAGTTCTTC. As protein: CASSLQSTSGNEQFF.

Regarding this clone: One junction end disagrees with the germline gene, perhaps due to a read error. The DNA of the CDR3 is TGTGCCAGCAGCCTAGCGGGACAGGGGGCGGGAGGCTACACCTTC. Translated: CASSLAGQGAGGYTF. This sequence joins TRBV7-8 and TRBJ1-2, with 12 bases lining up with TRBD1. The CDR3 contains 15 residues. Germline V gives CDR1 SGHVS, CDR2 FQNEAQ. The full variable domain, its missing parts supplied by reference TRBV7-8 and TRBJ1-2, is GAGVSQSPRYKVAKRGQDVALRCDPISGHVSLFWYQQALGQGPEFLTYFQNEAQLDKSGLPSDRFFAERPEGSVSTLKIQRTQQEDSAVYLCASSLAGQGAGGYTFGSGTRLTVV.

The chain is built from TRBV11-2 and TRBJ1-6; D is unresolved. With 2 bases removed from V and 8 bases from J, the gap between germline ends came to 13 bases. Looked up from germline, CDR1 is SGHAT and CDR2 is FQNNGV. The length of the CDR3 is 15 residues. The CDR3 sequence is CASSLNSMAYSPLHF. The CDR3 DNA reads TGTGCCAGCAGCTTAAATAGCATGGCCTATTCACCCCTCCACTTT.

The chain combines TRBV5-1 with TRBJ1-4; TRBD1 matches 10 bases. The CDR3 contains 14 residues. The junction had 4 bases not matched to a gene; V was cut back by 3 bases and J by 8 bases. Germline V CDR1 and CDR2: SGHRS, YFSETQ. The CDR3 sequence is CASSSGQGREKLFF. In nucleotides, the CDR3 is TGCGCCAGCAGCTCGGGACAGGGGAGGGAAAAACTGTTTTTT. Variable domain in full (rest from reference TRBV5-1 and TRBJ1-4): KAGVTQTPRYLIKTRGQQVTLSCSPISGHRSVSWYQQTPGQGLQFLFEYFSETQRNKGNFPGRFSGRQFSNSRSEMNVSTLELGDSALYLCASSSGQGREKLFFGSGTQLSVL.

CDR3 nucleotide sequence: TGTGCCTGGAGTCTAGGGGGACAAAGGGGAGATACGCAGTATTTT. It is translated as CAWSLGGQRGDTQYF. V and J are TRBV30 and TRBJ2-3; D is possibly TRBD1 (6 bases). The V gene lost 2 bases and the J gene lost 5 bases, with 17 bases spanning the gap. Germline CDR1 is GTSNPN and CDR2 is SVGIG (reference sequence). The CDR3 has 15 residues.

V usage is TRBV6-4 and J usage is TRBJ1-5; no definite D call. From germline, CDR1 is MRHNA and CDR2 SNTAGT. CDR3 length: 17 residues. V dropped 0 bases and J dropped 7 bases, with 19 bases sitting between them. The CDR3: CASSDSREKYTPQPQHF. The DNA of the CDR3 is TGTGCCAGCAGTGACTCGAGGGAGAAATATACCCCCCAGCCCCAGCATTTT.

This clone has a handful of counts. This chain connects TRBV27 to TRBJ1-1; D possibly corresponds to TRBD1 (6 bases). The CDR3 sequence is 13 residues long. V gave up 6 bases and J gave up 0 bases, with 8 bases separating them. The germline V gene encodes CDR1 MNHEY and CDR2 SMNVEV (reference sequence). The CDR3 DNA reads as TGTGCCAGCAGATGGACAGTGAACACTGAAGCTTTCTTT. Translating gives CASRWTVNTEAFF.

The CDR3 coding sequence is TGCGCCAGCAGCTTCCGGGGGGGCTTACCCCACAATGAGCAGTTCTTC. This sequence encodes CASSFRGGLPHNEQFF. The chain employs TRBV5-1 and TRBJ2-1, with 8 positions matching TRBD2. V lost 2 bases and J lost 5; bases outside the gene matches: 9. The germline V gene encodes CDR1 SGHRS and CDR2 YFSETQ. The CDR3 contains 16 residues.

This clone was counted once. Here the CDR3 DNA reads TGCGCCAGCAGCCAAGATTACAGGGATGACCAGCCCCAGCATTTT. Its translation: CASSQDYRDDQPQHF. The rearrangement uses TRBV4-3 and TRBJ1-5, with D perhaps TRBD1 (6 bases). The CDR3 consists of 15 residues. CDR1 is LGHNA, CDR2 YSLEER, per germline. V was shortened by 0 bases and J by 7 bases, with 13 bases between the two germline ends.

The CDR3 loop reads CASHDSNYGYTF. Written as DNA, the CDR3 is TGTGCCTCTCATGACAGTAACTATGGCTACACCTTC. V is TRBV2 and J is TRBJ1-2; a weak D match, TRBD1 (5 bases). Germline-derived CDR1 and CDR2 are SNHLY and FYNNEI. The V and J ends lost 11 bases and 1 base respectively, with 11 bases between them. This CDR3 has 12 amino acids. Complete variable domain (other parts from reference TRBV2 and TRBJ1-2): EPEVTQTPSHQVTQMGQEVILRCVPISNHLYFYWYRQILGQKVEFLVSFYNNEISEKSEIFDDQFSVERPDGSNFTLKIRSTKLEDSAMYFCASHDSNYGYTFGSGTRLTVV.

V usage is TRBV19 and J usage is TRBJ2-3; weak D call: TRBD2 (5 bases). This CDR3 has 13 amino acids. Trimming pared 3 bases from V and 5 bases from J, leaving 9 bases between. Germline-derived CDR1 and CDR2 are LNHDA and SQIVND (reference sequence). CDR3 sequence reads: CASSIREIDTQYF. CDR3 nucleotide sequence: TGTGCCAGTAGTATCCGGGAAATAGATACGCAGTATTTT.

The V gene is TRBV12-3 or TRBV12-4, the J gene TRBJ1-2; 7 nucleotides align to TRBD1. The ends lost 6 bases at V and 6 bases at J; junction bases unmatched: 7. The CDR3 is made up of 13 amino acids. In nucleotides, the CDR3 is TGTGCCAGCAGCCCCGGACAGGCTCATGGCTACACCTTC. As protein: CASSPGQAHGYTF.